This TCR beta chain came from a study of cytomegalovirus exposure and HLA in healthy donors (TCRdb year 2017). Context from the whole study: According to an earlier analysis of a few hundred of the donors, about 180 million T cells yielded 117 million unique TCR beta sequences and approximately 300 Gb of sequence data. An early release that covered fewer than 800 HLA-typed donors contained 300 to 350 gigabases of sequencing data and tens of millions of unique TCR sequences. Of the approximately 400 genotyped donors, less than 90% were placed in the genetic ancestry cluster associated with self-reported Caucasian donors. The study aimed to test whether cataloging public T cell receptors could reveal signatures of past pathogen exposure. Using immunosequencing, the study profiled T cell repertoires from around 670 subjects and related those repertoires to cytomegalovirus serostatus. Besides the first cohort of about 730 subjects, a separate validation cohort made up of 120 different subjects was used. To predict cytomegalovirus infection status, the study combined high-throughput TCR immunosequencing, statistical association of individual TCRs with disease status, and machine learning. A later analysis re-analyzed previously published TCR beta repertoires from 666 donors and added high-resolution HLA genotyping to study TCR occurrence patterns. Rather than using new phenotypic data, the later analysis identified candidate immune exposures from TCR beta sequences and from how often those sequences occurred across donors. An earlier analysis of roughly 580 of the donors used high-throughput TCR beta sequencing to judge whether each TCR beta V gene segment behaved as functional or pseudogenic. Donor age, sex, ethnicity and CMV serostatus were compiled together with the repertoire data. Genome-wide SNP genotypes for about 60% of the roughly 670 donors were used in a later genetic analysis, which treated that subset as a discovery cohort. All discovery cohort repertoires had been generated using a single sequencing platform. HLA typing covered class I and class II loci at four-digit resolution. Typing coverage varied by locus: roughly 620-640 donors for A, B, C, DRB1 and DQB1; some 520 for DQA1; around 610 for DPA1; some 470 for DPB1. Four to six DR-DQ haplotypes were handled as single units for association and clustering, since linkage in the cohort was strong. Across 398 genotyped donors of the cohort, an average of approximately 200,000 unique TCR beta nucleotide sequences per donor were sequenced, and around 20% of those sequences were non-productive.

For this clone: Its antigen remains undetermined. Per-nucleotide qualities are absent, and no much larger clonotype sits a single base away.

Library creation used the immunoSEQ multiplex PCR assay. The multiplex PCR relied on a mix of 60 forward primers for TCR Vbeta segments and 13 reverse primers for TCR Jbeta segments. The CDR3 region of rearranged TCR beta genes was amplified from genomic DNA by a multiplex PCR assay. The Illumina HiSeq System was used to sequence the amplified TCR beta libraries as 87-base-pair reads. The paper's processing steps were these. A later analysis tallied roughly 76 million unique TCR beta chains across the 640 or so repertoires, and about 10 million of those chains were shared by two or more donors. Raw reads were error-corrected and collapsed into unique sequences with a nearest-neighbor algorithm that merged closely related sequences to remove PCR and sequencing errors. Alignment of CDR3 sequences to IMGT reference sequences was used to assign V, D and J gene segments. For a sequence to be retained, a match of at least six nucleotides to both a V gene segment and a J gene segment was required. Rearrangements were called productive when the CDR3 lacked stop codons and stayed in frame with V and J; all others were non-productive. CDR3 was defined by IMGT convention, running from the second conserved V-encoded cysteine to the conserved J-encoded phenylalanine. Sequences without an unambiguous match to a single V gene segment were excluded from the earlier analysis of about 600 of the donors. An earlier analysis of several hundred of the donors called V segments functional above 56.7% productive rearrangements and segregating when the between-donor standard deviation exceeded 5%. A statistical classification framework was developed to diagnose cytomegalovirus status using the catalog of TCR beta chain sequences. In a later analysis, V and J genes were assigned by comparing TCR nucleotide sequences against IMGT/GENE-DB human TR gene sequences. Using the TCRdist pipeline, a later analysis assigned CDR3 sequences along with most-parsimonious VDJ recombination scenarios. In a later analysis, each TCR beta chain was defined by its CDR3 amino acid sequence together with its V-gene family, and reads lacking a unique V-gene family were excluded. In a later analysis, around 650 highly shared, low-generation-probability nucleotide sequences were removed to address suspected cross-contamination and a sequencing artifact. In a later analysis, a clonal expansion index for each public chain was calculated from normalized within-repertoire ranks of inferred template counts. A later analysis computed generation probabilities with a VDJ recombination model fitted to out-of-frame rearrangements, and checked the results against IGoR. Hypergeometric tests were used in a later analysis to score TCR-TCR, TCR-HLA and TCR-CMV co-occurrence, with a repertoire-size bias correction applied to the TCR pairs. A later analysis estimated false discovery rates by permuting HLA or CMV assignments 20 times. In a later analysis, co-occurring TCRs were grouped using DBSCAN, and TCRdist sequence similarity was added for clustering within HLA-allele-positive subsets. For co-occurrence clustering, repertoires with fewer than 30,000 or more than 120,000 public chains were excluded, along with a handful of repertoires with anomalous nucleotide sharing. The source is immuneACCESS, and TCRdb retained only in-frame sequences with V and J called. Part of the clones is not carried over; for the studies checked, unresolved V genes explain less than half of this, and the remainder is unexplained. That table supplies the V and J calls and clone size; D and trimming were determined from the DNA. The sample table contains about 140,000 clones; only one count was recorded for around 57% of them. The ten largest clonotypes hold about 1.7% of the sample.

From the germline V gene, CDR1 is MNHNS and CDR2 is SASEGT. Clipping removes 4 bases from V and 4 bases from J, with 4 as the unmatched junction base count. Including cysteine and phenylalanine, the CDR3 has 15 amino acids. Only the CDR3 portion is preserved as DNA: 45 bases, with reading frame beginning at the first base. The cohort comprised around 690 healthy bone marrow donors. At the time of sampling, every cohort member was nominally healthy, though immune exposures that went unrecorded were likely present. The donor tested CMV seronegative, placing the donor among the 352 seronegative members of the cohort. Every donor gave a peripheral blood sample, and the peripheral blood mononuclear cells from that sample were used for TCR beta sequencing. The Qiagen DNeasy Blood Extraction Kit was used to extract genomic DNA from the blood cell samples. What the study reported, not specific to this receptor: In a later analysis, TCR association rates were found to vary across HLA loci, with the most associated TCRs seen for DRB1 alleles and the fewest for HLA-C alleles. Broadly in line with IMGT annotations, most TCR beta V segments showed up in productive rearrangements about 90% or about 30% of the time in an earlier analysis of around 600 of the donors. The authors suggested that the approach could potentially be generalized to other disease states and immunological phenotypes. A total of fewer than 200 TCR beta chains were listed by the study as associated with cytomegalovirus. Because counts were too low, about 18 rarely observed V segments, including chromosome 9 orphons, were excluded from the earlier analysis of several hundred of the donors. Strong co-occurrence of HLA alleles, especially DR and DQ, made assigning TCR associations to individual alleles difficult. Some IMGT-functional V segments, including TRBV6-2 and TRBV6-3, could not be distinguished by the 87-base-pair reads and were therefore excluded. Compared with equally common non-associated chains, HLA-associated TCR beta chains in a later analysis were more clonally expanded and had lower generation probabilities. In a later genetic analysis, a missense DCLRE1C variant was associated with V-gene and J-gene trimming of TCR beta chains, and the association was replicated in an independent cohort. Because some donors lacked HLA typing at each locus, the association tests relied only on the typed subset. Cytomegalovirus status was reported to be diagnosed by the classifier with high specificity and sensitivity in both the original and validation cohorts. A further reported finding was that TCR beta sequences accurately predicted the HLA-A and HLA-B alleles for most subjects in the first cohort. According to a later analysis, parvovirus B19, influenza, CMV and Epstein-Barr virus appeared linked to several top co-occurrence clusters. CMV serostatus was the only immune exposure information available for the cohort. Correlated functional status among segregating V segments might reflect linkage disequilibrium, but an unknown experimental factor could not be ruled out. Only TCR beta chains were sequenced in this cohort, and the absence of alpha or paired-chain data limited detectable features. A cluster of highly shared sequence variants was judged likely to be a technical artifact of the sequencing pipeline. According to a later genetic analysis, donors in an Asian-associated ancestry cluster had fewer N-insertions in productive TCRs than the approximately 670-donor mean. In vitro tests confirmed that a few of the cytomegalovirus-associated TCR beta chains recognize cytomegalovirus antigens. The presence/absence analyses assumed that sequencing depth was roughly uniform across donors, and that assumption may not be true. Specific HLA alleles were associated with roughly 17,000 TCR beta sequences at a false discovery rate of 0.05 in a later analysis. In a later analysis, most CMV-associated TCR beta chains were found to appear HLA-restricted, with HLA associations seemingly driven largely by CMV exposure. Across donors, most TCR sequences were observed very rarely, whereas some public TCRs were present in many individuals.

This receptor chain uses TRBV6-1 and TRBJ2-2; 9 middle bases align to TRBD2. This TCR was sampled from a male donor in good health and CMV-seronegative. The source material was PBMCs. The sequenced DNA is TGTGCCAGCAGTGGACCAGCGGGGGGCACCGGGGAGCTGTTTTTT. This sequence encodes CASSGPAGGTGELFF.